This TCR beta chain was captured by sequencing in a study of blood T cell repertoires in COVID-19. At the level of the study: COVID-19 samples from acute and convalescent phases originated in the United States, Italy and Spain.

The authors' processing: Reference gene primer amplification yielded estimated nucleated cell counts. Sequenced by immunoSEQ multiplex PCR; TCRdb stores in-frame clones only, minus some. Clone size and the V and J calls come from that table; the DNA yielded D and trimming. This table has about 30,000 clones, roughly nine tenths appearing once. The V gene's germline CDR1 is LGHNA and CDR2 YNFKEQ. V was trimmed by 0 bases and J by 10 bases, leaving 10 bases between them. This CDR3 is 13 amino acids long. This chain links TRBV4-2 with TRBJ2-1, with TRBD2 as a possible D gene (5 bases). Sequences were obtained from peripheral blood. The sequence derives from a man between 65 and 85 years old with active or convalescent COVID-19. CDR3 DNA: TGTGCCAGCAGCCAAGATCTTAGGGAGGAGCAGTTCTTC. Protein sequence: CASSQDLREEQFF.